This T cell receptor beta chain was identified during a study of blood T cell repertoires in COVID-19. Whole-study context: The United States, Italy and Spain were the sources of the acute and convalescent COVID-19 samples. PBMCs, B-cell-depleted T cells, or T cells provided the cDNA or gDNA that made up the material.

In the original workflow: Nucleated cell number was recorded as an estimate derived from reference gene primer amplification. Assay: immunoSEQ multiplex PCR; the TCRdb copy retains only in-frame clones and omits some. That table furnishes V, J and clone size, whereas the DNA furnished D and trimming. The profile shows under 350,000 clones, about 89% of them singletons. Source material: peripheral blood. The clonotype was recovered from a middle-aged man with acute or convalescent COVID-19.

The CDR3 DNA follows: TGTGCCAGCAGCCTAAGTAGCCACGCTGGCACAGATACGCAGTATTTT. This translates into CASSLSSHAGTDTQYF. The rearrangement links TRBV7-3 to TRBJ2-3; D is unclear. Looked up from germline, CDR1 is SGHTA and CDR2 is FQGTGA. The CDR3 extends over 16 amino acids. V was clipped by 5 bases and J by 1 base, with 16 bases between them. Together with reference TRBV7-3 and TRBJ2-3, the CDR3 gives the full variable domain: GAGVSQTPSNKVTEKGKYVELRCDPISGHTALYWYRQSLGQGPEFLIYFQGTGAADDSGLPNDRFFAVRPEGSVSTLKIQRTERGDSAVYLCASSLSSHAGTDTQYFGPGTRLTVL.